These 3 T cell receptor beta chains came from one sample sequenced in a study of T cells in Graves' hyperthyroidism and ophthalmopathy. It was RNA transcripts that yielded the amplified TCR beta CDR3 regions. The study used the HTBI primer set for a first-round RT-PCR of the TCR CDR3. TCRdb called the multiplex PCR reads again in MiXCR, with one record for every CDR3 protein. The table lists more than 500,000 distinct CDR3 sequences, roughly 16% of them singletons, with around 32% in the top ten. Sample: blood. These receptors originate from a woman in her thirties with Graves' ophthalmopathy.

The chain links TRBV10-2 to TRBJ2-1; D not certain. The CDR3 covers 14 residues. Germline lookup yields CDR1 WSHSY and CDR2 SAAADI. Deletions cut 0 bases from V and 7 bases from J, with 10 bases between. The CDR3 loop is CASSESLELNEQFF. The CDR3 bases are TGCGCCAGCAGTGAGTCACTTGAACTTAATGAGCAGTTCTTC.

This clonotype was found many times. The chain joins TRBV2 to TRBJ2-7, with 7 bases lining up with TRBD2. J lost 5 bases, V lost 6 bases, and 13 bases had no gene match. Germline V gene data show CDR1 as SNHLY and CDR2 as FYNNEI. The CDR3 sequence is 15 residues long. In nucleotides, the CDR3 is TGTGCCAGCAGGGCCCGACTCGGGAGGATCCACGAGCAGTACTTC. It encodes CASRARLGRIHEQYF.

J is TRBJ2-2 and V is TRBV20-1, with TRBD2 identical over 10 bases. CDR3 length: 15 residues. Germline V lookup: CDR1 DFQATT, CDR2 SNEGSKA (reference sequence). Trimming removed 6 bases from V and 7 bases from J; junction bases left unmatched: 11. Here the CDR3 reads CSAGTGTSDHGELFF. The CDR3 DNA reads TGCAGTGCGGGGACCGGGACTAGCGATCACGGGGAGCTGTTTTTT.